The 21 T cell receptor beta chains in this list originate from one sample, sequenced in a study of blood T cells in healthy people across ages. A second PCR of roughly 6 to 12 cycles used a sample-barcoded 5' primer and a J-beta primer mix. Via MiXCR, TCRdb re-called the 5' RACE reads, giving one row per CDR3 protein. The sample comprises over 1,200,000 distinct CDR3 sequences, 59% of which are singletons, and more than 6% rests with the top ten. The specimen sequenced was blood. These receptors all come from a man younger than 35 in good health.

The chain combines TRBV6-1 with TRBJ2-7, with 8 bases lining up with TRBD1. The germline CDR1 and CDR2 sequences are MNHNS and SASEGT. V shed 4 bases, J shed 6 bases, and the junction held 5 bases outside the gene matches. The CDR3 length is 13 residues. The CDR3, as DNA: TGTGCCAGCAGTGTCAGGGGGCCTGTCGAGCAGTACTTC. Translation gives CASSVRGPVEQYF.

The chain joins TRBV7-9 to TRBJ2-7; D tentatively reads TRBD1 or TRBD2 (6 bases each). Germline CDR1 reads SEHNR; CDR2 reads FQNEAQ (reference sequence). V was trimmed by 5 bases and J by 3 bases, leaving 14 bases between them. CDR3 size: 14 residues. As DNA, the CDR3 is TGTGCCAGCAGCACGTTCGGGGGCGACTACGAGCAGTACTTC. Its protein product is CASSTFGGDYEQYF.

The chain joins TRBV28 to TRBJ2-1; 8 bases match TRBD2. The CDR3 extends over 13 amino acids. Germline CDR1 MDHEN, CDR2 SYDVKM. J gave up 11 bases and V 5 bases, and 8 bases lay outside the gene matches. In DNA form, the CDR3 reads TGTGCCAGCAGTCCATCCGGGACTAGGAAGCAGTTCTTC. Residues: CASSPSGTRKQFF.

V gene TRBV10-3 combines with J gene TRBJ2-3; TRBD1 agrees at 7 bases. Germline V gives CDR1 ENHRY, CDR2 SYGVKD. The length of the CDR3 is 15 residues. J lost 4 bases, V lost 4 bases, and 8 bases had no gene match. CDR3 residues: CAISGDRVNADTQYF. The CDR3 nucleotides are TGTGCCATCAGTGGGGACAGAGTTAACGCAGATACGCAGTATTTT.

This clonotype has a single count. This chain connects TRBV7-9 to TRBJ1-2; 10 bases map to TRBD1. The CDR3 totals 14 residues. The V gene's germline CDR1 is SEHNR and CDR2 FQNEAQ (reference sequence). V was clipped by 0 bases and J by 9 bases; unmatched bases: 4. The CDR3 nucleotides read TGTGCCAGCAGCTTAGCTGGACAGGGGGGAAGCTACACCTTC. Its protein product is CASSLAGQGGSYTF.

This clonotype has only a few counts. This chain connects TRBV9 to TRBJ1-2; D may be TRBD1 (6 bases). V lost 0 bases and J 2 bases, leaving 8 bases between the germline ends. The germline CDR1 and CDR2 sequences are SGDLS and YYNGEE. The CDR3 covers 14 residues. The DNA of the CDR3 is TGTGCCAGCAGCGTAGGGACAGAGAACTATGGCTACACCTTC. Translation gives CASSVGTENYGYTF. Drawing the rest from reference TRBV9 and TRBJ1-2, the complete variable domain is DSGVTQTPKHLITATGQRVTLRCSPRSGDLSVYWYQQSLDQGLQFLIQYYNGEERAKGNILERFSAQQFPDLHSELNLSSLELGDSALYFCASSVGTENYGYTFGSGTRLTVV.

The rearrangement uses TRBV15 and TRBJ1-2; D perhaps matches TRBD1 (5 bases). Germline CDR1 LNHNV, CDR2 YYDKDF (reference sequence). V gave up 6 bases and J gave up 3 bases, with 8 bases separating them. The CDR3 is 12 residues long. CDR3 nucleotide sequence: TGTGCCACCAGGATGGGGCACTATGGCTACACCTTC. Residues: CATRMGHYGYTF.

The rearrangement links TRBV7-8 to TRBJ2-7; 9 nucleotides align to TRBD2. CDR3 length: 14 amino acids. The germline CDR1 and CDR2 sequences are SGHVS and FQNEAQ. Losses at the gene ends were 7 bases for V and 1 base for J; bases not matched to a gene: 5. The CDR3 loop reads CASTGLAQSYEQYF. In nucleotides, the CDR3 is TGTGCCAGCACTGGACTAGCGCAGTCCTACGAGCAGTACTTC.

This clonotype was counted a few times. Germline and junction disagree at one end, which may indicate a read error. This chain joins TRBV12-3 or TRBV12-4 and TRBJ2-7; 9 bases map to TRBD1. The CDR3 spans 15 residues. CDR3 amino acids: CASRAGTGQFYEQYF. CDR3 sequence (DNA): TGTGCCAGCAGAGCAGGGACAGGGCAATTCTACGAACAGTACTTC.

This clonotype was recorded a few times. The V call is TRBV29-1, the J call TRBJ2-5; 7 nucleotides line up with TRBD2. Germline V gene lookup returns CDR1 SQVTM and CDR2 ANQGSEA. This CDR3 contains 14 residues. Trimming cost V 5 bases and J 5 bases; bases outside gene matches: 11. DNA of the CDR3: TGCAGCGTTTCGGGGACTACCAAGTTCGAGACCCAGTACTTC. It yields the protein CSVSGTTKFETQYF.

V usage is TRBV14 and J usage is TRBJ2-2; 14 bases are a match to TRBD2. Unmatched junction bases numbered 6, after V lost 3 bases and J lost 0 bases. Germline V lookup: CDR1 SGHDN, CDR2 FVKESK. The CDR3 spans 19 residues. The DNA of the CDR3 is TGTGCCAGCAGCCACGGGACTAGCGGGAGAACGGCGAACACCGGGGAGCTGTTTTTT. Protein sequence: CASSHGTSGRTANTGELFF.

The chain is built from TRBV20-1 and TRBJ1-3; D call uncertain. CDR1 and CDR2 (germline): DFQATT, SNEGSKA (reference sequence). This CDR3 comprises 15 residues. V lost 3 bases to trimming and J lost 3 bases, with 15 bases between them. This CDR3 reads CSASPIMGFGNTIYF. The CDR3 DNA reads as TGCAGTGCTAGCCCCATAATGGGCTTTGGAAACACCATATATTTT.

The chain joins TRBV20-1 to TRBJ2-7; D call uncertain. Per germline, CDR1 DFQATT and CDR2 SNEGSKA (reference sequence). This CDR3 region has 13 residues. V lost 0 bases, J lost 3 bases, and 9 bases lay in between. This CDR3 reads CSARDFGGYEQYF. The CDR3 DNA reads TGCAGTGCTAGAGATTTTGGCGGCTACGAGCAGTACTTC.

This clonotype was seen a single time. The CDR3: CSARGGLAPSTDTQYF. DNA of the CDR3: TGCAGTGCTAGAGGTGGACTAGCGCCCAGCACAGATACGCAGTATTTT. The chain has TRBV20-1 and TRBJ2-3, with TRBD2 identical over 9 bases. J was trimmed by 0 bases and V by 1 base; bases with no gene match: 5. Per the germline V gene, CDR1 is DFQATT and CDR2 is SNEGSKA (reference sequence). The CDR3 has 16 residues.

Only a few counts were recorded for this clonotype. The J gene is TRBJ2-7, the V gene TRBV6-6, with 11 bases lining up with TRBD2. Germline CDR1 MNHNY, CDR2 SVGAGI (reference sequence). The CDR3 contains 15 residues. V shed 6 bases, J shed 5 bases, and the junction held 9 bases outside the gene matches. CDR3 loop: CASRNSLAGGHEQYF. CDR3 DNA sequence: TGTGCCAGCAGGAACTCGCTAGCGGGGGGCCACGAGCAGTACTTC.

The rearrangement uses TRBV20-1 and TRBJ1-5; possibly TRBD1 for D (5 bases). Looked up from germline, CDR1 is DFQATT and CDR2 is SNEGSKA (reference sequence). The V end lost 0 bases, the J end lost 3 bases, and 9 bases lay between the germline ends. The CDR3 consists of 14 residues. The CDR3 nucleotides are TGCAGTGCTAGAGAGGCGACAGACAATCAGCCCCAGCATTTT. Amino acid sequence: CSAREATDNQPQHF.

The CDR3 loop is CAISEPGLTAPGNEQFF. CDR3 nucleotides: TGTGCCATCAGTGAGCCAGGTCTGACGGCGCCGGGGAATGAGCAGTTCTTC. This chain joins TRBV10-3 and TRBJ2-1, with a weak D call TRBD2 (5 bases). The CDR3 covers 17 residues. The ends were cut back, 2 bases at V and 7 bases at J, with 21 bases in the middle. Germline loops: CDR1 ENHRY, CDR2 SYGVKD.

This chain uses TRBV4-2 with TRBJ2-3; D unresolved. CDR3 length equals 14 residues. V shed 0 bases and J shed 10 bases, with 14 bases lying between them. Germline CDR1 is LGHNA and CDR2 is YNFKEQ. For the CDR3, the DNA is TGTGCCAGCAGCCAAGAATCGGATCTACGAGCGCAGTATTTT. Protein sequence: CASSQESDLRAQYF.

CDR3 coding DNA: TGTGCCACCAGCAGGGAAGTTGGACTCACCTACAATGAGCAGTTCTTC. This encodes CATSREVGLTYNEQFF. The chain carries TRBV15 and TRBJ2-1; D is perhaps TRBD2 (5 bases). This CDR3 comprises 16 residues. Germline values: CDR1 LNHNV, CDR2 YYDKDF (reference sequence). With 3 bases removed from V and 2 bases from J, the gap between germline ends came to 14 bases.

The chain carries TRBV4-1 and TRBJ1-6, with 7 bases that match TRBD1. J lost 8 bases, V lost 0 bases, and 4 bases had no gene match. Germline CDR1 reads MGHRA; CDR2 reads YSYEKL. The CDR3 covers 15 residues. The CDR3 loop is CASSQDGQGDSPLHF. The CDR3 nucleotides read TGCGCCAGCAGCCAAGATGGTCAGGGGGATTCACCCCTCCACTTT.

The J gene is TRBJ2-1, the V gene TRBV4-1; TRBD1 matches at 9 bases. This CDR3 is 15 amino acids long. Germline V gives CDR1 MGHRA, CDR2 YSYEKL. J was trimmed by 5 bases and V by 3 bases; bases with no gene match: 5. CDR3 sequence: CASSQRGQGDNEQFF. The CDR3, as DNA: TGCGCCAGCAGCCAGAGGGGACAGGGAGACAATGAGCAGTTCTTC.